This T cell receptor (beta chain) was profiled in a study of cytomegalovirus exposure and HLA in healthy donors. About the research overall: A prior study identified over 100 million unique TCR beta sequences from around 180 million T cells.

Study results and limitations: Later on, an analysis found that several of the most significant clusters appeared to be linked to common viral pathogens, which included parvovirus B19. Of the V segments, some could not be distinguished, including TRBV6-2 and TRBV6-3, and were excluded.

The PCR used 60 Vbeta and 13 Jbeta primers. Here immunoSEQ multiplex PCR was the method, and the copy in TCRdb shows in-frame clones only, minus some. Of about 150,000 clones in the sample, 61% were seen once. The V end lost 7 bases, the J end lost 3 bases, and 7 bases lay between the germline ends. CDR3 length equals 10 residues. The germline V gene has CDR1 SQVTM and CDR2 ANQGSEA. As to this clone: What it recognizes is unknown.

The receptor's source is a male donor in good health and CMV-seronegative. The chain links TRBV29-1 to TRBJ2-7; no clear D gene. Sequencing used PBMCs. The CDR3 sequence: CSAGSYEQYF. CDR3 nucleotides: TGCAGCGCTGGTAGCTACGAGCAGTACTTC.